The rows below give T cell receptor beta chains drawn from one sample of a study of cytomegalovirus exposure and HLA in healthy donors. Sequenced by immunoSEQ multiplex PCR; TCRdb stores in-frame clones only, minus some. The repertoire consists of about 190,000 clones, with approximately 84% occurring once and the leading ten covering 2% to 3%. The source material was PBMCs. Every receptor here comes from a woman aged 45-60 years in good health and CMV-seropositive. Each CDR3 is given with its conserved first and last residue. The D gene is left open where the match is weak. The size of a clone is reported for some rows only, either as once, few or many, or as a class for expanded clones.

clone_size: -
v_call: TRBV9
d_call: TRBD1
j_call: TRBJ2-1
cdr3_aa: CASSVATGDRGRNEQFF
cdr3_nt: TGTGCCAGCAGCGTAGCCACAGGGGACAGGGGGCGAAATGAGCAGTTCTTC

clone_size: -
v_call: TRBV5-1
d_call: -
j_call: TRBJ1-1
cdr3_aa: CASSPGGGNTEAFF
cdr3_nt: TGCGCCAGCAGCCCGGGAGGGGGAAACACTGAAGCTTTCTTT

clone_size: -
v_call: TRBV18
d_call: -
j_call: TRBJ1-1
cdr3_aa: CASSPFTQNTEAFF
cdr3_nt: TGTGCCAGCTCACCCTTTACACAGAACACTGAAGCTTTCTTT

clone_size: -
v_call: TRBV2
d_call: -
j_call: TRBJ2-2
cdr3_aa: CASSGSSGGELFF
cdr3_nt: TGTGCCAGCAGTGGTAGTAGTGGCGGGGAGCTGTTTTTT

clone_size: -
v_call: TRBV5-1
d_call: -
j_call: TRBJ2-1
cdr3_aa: CASSLTGSSYNEQFF
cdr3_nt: TGCGCCAGCAGCTTGACGGGGAGCTCCTACAATGAGCAGTTCTTC

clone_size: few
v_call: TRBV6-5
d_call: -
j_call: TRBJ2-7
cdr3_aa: CASSTPGLSYEQYF
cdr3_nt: TGTGCCAGCAGCACTCCCGGACTCTCCTACGAGCAGTACTTC

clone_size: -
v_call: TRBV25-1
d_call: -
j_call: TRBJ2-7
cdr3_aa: CASNSGTLDRGEQYF
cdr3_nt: TGTGCCAGTAACTCCGGGACATTGGATCGAGGGGAGCAGTACTTC

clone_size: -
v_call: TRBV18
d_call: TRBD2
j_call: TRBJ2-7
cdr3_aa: CASSRGAGAAYEQYF
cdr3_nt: TGTGCCAGCTCCCGGGGAGCGGGGGCCGCCTACGAGCAGTACTTC

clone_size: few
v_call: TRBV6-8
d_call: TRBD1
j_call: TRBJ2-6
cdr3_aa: CASPGQSSSGANVLTF
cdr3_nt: TGTGCCAGTCCGGGACAGTCCAGCTCTGGGGCCAACGTCCTGACTTTC

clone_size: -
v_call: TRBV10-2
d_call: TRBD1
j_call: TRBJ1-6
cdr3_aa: CASSEDRENSPLHF
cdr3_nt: TGCGCCAGCAGTGAGGACAGGGAGAATTCACCCCTCCACTTT

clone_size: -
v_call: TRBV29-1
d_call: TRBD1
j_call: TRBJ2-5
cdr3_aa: CSVEMAGGQETQYF
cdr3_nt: TGCAGCGTTGAGATGGCAGGGGGTCAAGAGACCCAGTACTTC

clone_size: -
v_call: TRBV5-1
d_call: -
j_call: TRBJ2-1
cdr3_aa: CASSLRPLPQGDEQFF
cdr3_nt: TGCGCCAGCAGCTTGAGACCTCTACCCCAGGGTGATGAGCAGTTCTTC

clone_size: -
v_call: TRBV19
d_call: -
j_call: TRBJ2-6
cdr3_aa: CASSIQSGANVLTF
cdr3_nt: TGTGCCAGTAGTATCCAGTCTGGGGCCAACGTCCTGACTTTC

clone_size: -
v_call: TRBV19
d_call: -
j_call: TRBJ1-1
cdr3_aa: CASSREGVPTEAFF
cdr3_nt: TGTGCCAGTAGTCGAGAGGGGGTGCCCACTGAAGCTTTCTTT

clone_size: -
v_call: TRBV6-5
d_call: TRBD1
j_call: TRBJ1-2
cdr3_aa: CASSNQGDRDYGYTF
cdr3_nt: TGTGCCAGCAGTAATCAGGGGGATCGGGACTATGGCTACACCTTC

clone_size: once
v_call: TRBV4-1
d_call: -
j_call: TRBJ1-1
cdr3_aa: CASSQGMGLQTEAFF
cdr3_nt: TGTGCCAGCAGCCAAGGGATGGGACTGCAGACTGAAGCTTTCTTT

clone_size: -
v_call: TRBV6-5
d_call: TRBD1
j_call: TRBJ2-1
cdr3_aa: CASSRQGSPYNEQFF
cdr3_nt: TGTGCCAGCAGTAGACAGGGTTCCCCCTACAATGAGCAGTTCTTC

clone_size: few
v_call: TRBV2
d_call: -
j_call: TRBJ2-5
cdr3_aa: CASSYSSEQTQYF
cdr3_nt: TGTGCCAGCAGTTACTCTAGCGAGCAGACCCAGTACTTC

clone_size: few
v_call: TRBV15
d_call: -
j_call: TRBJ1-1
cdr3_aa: CATSRADGPGTEAFF
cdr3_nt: TGTGCCACCAGCAGGGCCGACGGGCCGGGGACTGAAGCTTTCTTT

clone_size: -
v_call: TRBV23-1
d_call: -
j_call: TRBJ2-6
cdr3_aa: CASSQCLDSSGANVLTF
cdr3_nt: TGCGCCAGCAGTCAATGCCTAGATAGCTCTGGGGCCAACGTCCTGACTTTC

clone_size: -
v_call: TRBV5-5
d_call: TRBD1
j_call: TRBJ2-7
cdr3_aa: CASSLGGTGGTYEQYF
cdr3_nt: TGTGCCAGCAGCTTGGGTGGGACAGGAGGCACGTACGAGCAGTACTTC

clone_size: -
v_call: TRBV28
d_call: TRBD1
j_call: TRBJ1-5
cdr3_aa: CASGLGQGAIGGNQPQHF
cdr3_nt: TGTGCCAGCGGTCTGGGACAGGGGGCGATTGGCGGCAATCAGCCCCAGCATTTT